One sample yielded the 24 T cell receptor beta chains listed below, sequenced in a study of cytomegalovirus exposure and HLA in healthy donors. The PCR was carried out with 60 Vbeta primers and 13 Jbeta primers. TCRdb's copy holds only in-frame clones and misses some; the assay was immunoSEQ multiplex PCR. Here the sample spans 75,000 to 95,000 clones, roughly four fifths being singletons. Sequencing was carried out using PBMCs. These receptors all come from a woman younger than 35 in good health and CMV-seropositive.

CDR3 sequence reads: CASSHTEDRQETQYF. The CDR3 DNA is TGTGCCAGCTCACACACGGAGGATCGCCAAGAGACCCAGTACTTC. The genes are TRBV18 and TRBJ2-5; D is perhaps TRBD2 (5 bases). V was trimmed by 4 bases and J by 1 base, leaving 13 bases between them. Per the germline V gene, CDR1 is KGHSH and CDR2 is LQKENI. The CDR3 has 15 amino acids.

The chain is built from TRBV30 and TRBJ2-2; 7 bases are shared with TRBD1. The CDR3 extends over 14 amino acids. Germline V CDR1 and CDR2: GTSNPN, SVGIG (reference sequence). The trim removed 5 bases at V and 5 bases at J, leaving 8 bases unmatched. CDR3 nucleotide sequence: TGTGCCTGGGATCCGGGACAGCAGACCGGGGAGCTGTTTTTT. This codes for CAWDPGQQTGELFF.

The chain links TRBV5-8 to TRBJ2-5; D perhaps matches TRBD1 (6 bases). There are 14 residues in the CDR3. Germline assignment: CDR1 SGHTS and CDR2 YDEGEE. V lost 1 base to trimming and J lost 4 bases, with 11 bases between them. CDR3 nucleotide sequence: TGTGCCAGCAGCTTGTGGGGGCGCACAGAGACCCAGTACTTC. Protein: CASSLWGRTETQYF.

This sequence joins TRBV4-1 and TRBJ1-5; D call uncertain. Germline loops: CDR1 MGHRA, CDR2 YSYEKL. The CDR3 has 15 amino acids. V was pared by 1 base and J by 5 bases, with 12 bases between. The CDR3 spells CASSQALPPDQPQHF. The CDR3 DNA reads as TGCGCCAGCAGCCAAGCCTTACCCCCAGATCAGCCCCAGCATTTT.

The chain is built from TRBV29-1 and TRBJ2-5; 10 bases are shared with TRBD2. This CDR3 has 13 residues. Trimming at V came to 6 bases and at J to 3 bases, leaving 4 bases not matched to a gene. The germline V gene encodes CDR1 SQVTM and CDR2 ANQGSEA. The CDR3 DNA reads TGCAGCGTAAGCGGGAGGGCCAAAGAGACCCAGTACTTC. Protein product: CSVSGRAKETQYF.

V usage is TRBV19 and J usage is TRBJ2-7, with 7 bases fitting TRBD1. The CDR3 length is 15 residues. The V gene end was trimmed by 1 base and the J gene end by 3 bases; junction bases not matched to a gene: 6. CDR1 is LNHDA, CDR2 SQIVND, per germline (reference sequence). CDR3 sequence (DNA): TGTGCCAGTAGTATAGCGTTTAGGACAGGCTACGAGCAGTACTTC. Protein product: CASSIAFRTGYEQYF.

The chain uses TRBV18 and TRBJ2-5; tentatively, D is TRBD2 (5 bases). The CDR3 totals 13 residues. Germline CDR1 reads KGHSH; CDR2 reads LQKENI. The ends were cut back, 3 bases at V and 5 bases at J, with 10 bases in the middle. CDR3 sequence: CASSPGEGETQYF. CDR3 in DNA: TGTGCCAGCTCACCGGGCGAGGGTGAGACCCAGTACTTC.

This chain joins TRBV2 and TRBJ1-5; no reliable D call. CDR1 and CDR2 (germline): SNHLY, FYNNEI. Between the trimmed V and J ends, which lost 2 bases and 9 bases, there was a span of 11 bases. The CDR3 has 13 amino acids. For the CDR3, the DNA is TGTGCCAGCAGTGAAACCCCCCGGGGGCCCCAGCATTTT. Residues: CASSETPRGPQHF. Together with reference TRBV2 and TRBJ1-5, the CDR3 gives the full variable domain: EPEVTQTPSHQVTQMGQEVILRCVPISNHLYFYWYRQILGQKVEFLVSFYNNEISEKSEIFDDQFSVERPDGSNFTLKIRSTKLEDSAMYFCASSETPRGPQHFGDGTRLSIL.

The chain couples TRBV13 to TRBJ1-2; TRBD1 might be the D (5 bases). The CDR3 length is 14 residues. Per the germline V gene, CDR1 is PRHDT and CDR2 is FYEKMQ (reference sequence). The V end lost 0 bases, the J end lost 8 bases, and 13 bases lay between the germline ends. CDR3 amino acids: CASSLGDMGPGYTF. The CDR3 coding sequence is TGTGCCAGCAGCTTAGGGGACATGGGGCCCGGCTACACCTTC.

This clone was picked up a small number of times. The rearrangement joins TRBV4-1 to TRBJ1-1; TRBD1 matches 7 bases. The CDR3 has 14 residues. Germline V gene sequence: CDR1 MGHRA, CDR2 YSYEKL. After removal of 6 bases from V and 5 bases from J, the junction contained 9 bases not matched to a gene. The CDR3 region is CASRTTGARTEAFF. The CDR3 DNA reads TGCGCCAGCAGGACTACAGGGGCCAGGACTGAAGCTTTCTTT.

A single count supports this clone. J is TRBJ2-7 and V is TRBV6-5, with 7 bases fitting TRBD1. The CDR3 sequence is 16 residues long. Germline V gives CDR1 MNHEY, CDR2 SVGAGI. V lost 0 bases to trimming and J lost 4 bases; unmatched junction nucleotides: 9. CDR3 coding DNA: TGTGCCAGCAGTTACTCCATTCGGCCGGGACAGTACGAGCAGTACTTC. This codes for CASSYSIRPGQYEQYF.

V and J are TRBV4-1 and TRBJ2-3; D might be TRBD2 (6 bases). The CDR3 is 16 amino acids. V gave up 1 base and J gave up 1 base, with 12 bases separating them. Per germline, CDR1 MGHRA and CDR2 YSYEKL. The CDR3 bases are TGCGCCAGCAGCCAAGCCCTGGGACTTCGCACAGATACGCAGTATTTT. Amino acids: CASSQALGLRTDTQYF.

Concerning this clone: A junction boundary mismatches the germline segment, possibly from a read error. The chain carries TRBV7-9 and TRBJ2-7; TRBD2 aligns across 12 bases. The CDR3 is 18 residues long. The germline V gene encodes CDR1 SEHNR and CDR2 FQNEAQ (reference sequence). Written as DNA, the CDR3 is TGTTCCAGCAGCTTAGCAATGAGGACTAGCGGGACCTCCTACGAGCAGTACTTC. As protein: CSSSLAMRTSGTSYEQYF.

V and J are TRBV29-1 and TRBJ2-7, with a tentative D call TRBD1 (6 bases). The germline V gene encodes CDR1 SQVTM and CDR2 ANQGSEA. V was cut by 6 bases and J by 3 bases, with 12 bases left in between. This CDR3 region has 12 residues. In nucleotides, the CDR3 is TGCAGCGTCTGGACAGAATTCTACGAGCAGTACTTC. Encoded protein: CSVWTEFYEQYF.

The chain combines TRBV25-1 with TRBJ2-5; a weak D match, TRBD2 (6 bases). This CDR3 spans 13 amino acids. The V gene lost 6 bases and the J gene lost 2 bases, with 10 bases spanning the gap. CDR1 MGHDK and CDR2 SYGVNS come from the germline V gene. CDR3 nucleotides: TGTGCCAGCAGGAGCGGGCAACAAGAGACCCAGTACTTC. It yields the protein CASRSGQQETQYF. The full variable domain, completed using reference TRBV25-1 and TRBJ2-5, is EADIYQTPRYLVIGTGKKITLECSQTMGHDKMYWYQQDPGMELHLIHYSYGVNSTEKGDLSSESTVSRIRTEHFPLTLESARPSHTSQYLCASRSGQQETQYFGPGTRLLVL.

This clone was detected a few times. The chain recombines TRBV29-1 with TRBJ2-3; 9 positions match TRBD1. The V gene end was trimmed by 0 bases and the J gene end by 2 bases; junction bases not matched to a gene: 6. The CDR3 contains 16 residues. Per the germline V gene, CDR1 is SQVTM and CDR2 is ANQGSEA. The CDR3 protein is CSVEDWTGEATDTQYF. In nucleotides, the CDR3 is TGCAGCGTTGAAGACTGGACAGGGGAAGCCACAGATACGCAGTATTTT.

The rearrangement joins TRBV7-9 to TRBJ1-2; possible D gene TRBD1, 5 bases. The CDR3 loop spans 16 amino acids. Germline V gives CDR1 SEHNR, CDR2 FQNEAQ (reference sequence). V lost 0 bases to trimming and J lost 8 bases, with 19 bases between them. CDR3 loop: CASSLANSGGVEGYTF. In DNA, the CDR3 is TGTGCCAGCAGCTTAGCAAATTCCGGGGGAGTGGAAGGCTACACCTTC.

The chain employs TRBV27 and TRBJ2-3; D is ambiguous. CDR3 length: 13 amino acids. Trimming cost V 3 bases and J 7 bases, with 11 bases left between them. Germline loops: CDR1 MNHEY, CDR2 SMNVEV (reference sequence). The CDR3 sequence: CASSLGSGYTQYF. The DNA of the CDR3 is TGTGCCAGCAGTTTGGGCTCCGGCTATACGCAGTATTTT.

J is TRBJ1-5 and V is TRBV19, with unresolved D. V was pared by 5 bases and J by 7 bases, with 9 bases between. This CDR3 is 12 amino acids long. Germline assignment: CDR1 LNHDA and CDR2 SQIVND (reference sequence). The CDR3 here is CASSYMNQPQHF. CDR3 bases: TGTGCCAGTAGTTACATGAACCAGCCCCAGCATTTT. Using reference TRBV19 and TRBJ1-5 for the parts outside the CDR3, the full variable domain is DGGITQSPKYLFRKEGQNVTLSCEQNLNHDAMYWYRQDPGQGLRLIYYSQIVNDFQKGDIAEGYSVSREKKESFPLTVTSAQKNPTAFYLCASSYMNQPQHFGDGTRLSIL.

The chain joins TRBV6-1 to TRBJ1-1, with TRBD1 matching over 8 bases. Germline CDR1 is MNHNS and CDR2 is SASEGT. V lost 4 bases, J lost 1 base, and 8 bases stayed unmatched. The CDR3 consists of 16 residues. CDR3 sequence (DNA): TGTGCCAGCAGTGCAGGTCTAACAGGGGGGAACACTGAAGCTTTCTTT. Amino acids: CASSAGLTGGNTEAFF.

This clone was found once. The chain joins TRBV5-4 to TRBJ1-2, with D possibly TRBD1 on 5 matching bases. Germline loops: CDR1 SGHNT, CDR2 YYREEE (reference sequence). The V end lost 2 bases, the J end lost 3 bases, and 8 bases lay between the germline ends. The CDR3 is 13 amino acids. For the CDR3, the DNA is TGTGCCAGCAGCTTCTGGGGGGACTATGGCTACACCTTC. It specifies CASSFWGDYGYTF.

Here the CDR3 reads CASRRTGRNTEAFF. The CDR3 bases are TGTGCCAGCAGACGGACAGGGCGGAACACTGAAGCTTTCTTT. This chain links TRBV27 with TRBJ1-1; 8 bases agree with TRBD1. The germline CDR1 and CDR2 sequences are MNHEY and SMNVEV (reference sequence). This CDR3 has 14 amino acids. The V and J ends lost 6 bases and 1 base, in that order; junction bases with no gene match: 4.

The chain links TRBV28 to TRBJ2-5; 7 nucleotides line up with TRBD1. The V gene's germline CDR1 is MDHEN and CDR2 SYDVKM. The CDR3 contains 11 residues. J gave up 5 bases and V 10 bases, and 4 bases lay outside the gene matches. CDR3 region: CATRGLETQYF. CDR3 bases: TGTGCCACAAGGGGGCTGGAGACCCAGTACTTC.

The J gene is TRBJ2-7, the V gene TRBV5-6; D unresolved. This CDR3 is built from 15 residues. Looked up from germline, CDR1 is SGHDT and CDR2 is YYEEEE. Between the trimmed V and J ends, which lost 3 bases and 2 bases, there was a span of 15 bases. CDR3 nucleotides: TGTGCCAGCAGCTCACGACATGCTATCACCTACGAGCAGTACTTC. This sequence encodes CASSSRHAITYEQYF.